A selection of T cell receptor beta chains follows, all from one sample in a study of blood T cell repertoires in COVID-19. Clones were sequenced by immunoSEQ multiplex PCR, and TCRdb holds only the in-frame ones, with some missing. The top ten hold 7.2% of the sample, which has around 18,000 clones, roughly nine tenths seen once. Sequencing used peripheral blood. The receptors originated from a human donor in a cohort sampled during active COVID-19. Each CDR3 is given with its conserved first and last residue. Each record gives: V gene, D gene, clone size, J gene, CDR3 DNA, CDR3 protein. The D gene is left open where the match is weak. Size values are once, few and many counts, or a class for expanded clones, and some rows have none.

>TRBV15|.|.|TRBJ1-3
TGTGCCACCAGCGGTGGGGGGACTGGAAACACCATATATTTT
CATSGGGTGNTIYF
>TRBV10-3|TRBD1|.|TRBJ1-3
TGTGCCATCAGGGGGGACAGTGGAAACACCATATATTTT
CAIRGDSGNTIYF
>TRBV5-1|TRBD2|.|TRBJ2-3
TGCGCCAGCAGCTCAACTAGCGGGGTAACAGATACGCAGTATTTT
CASSSTSGVTDTQYF
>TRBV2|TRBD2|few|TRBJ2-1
TGTGCCAGCAGCTTAGGACTAGCGGGAAAGGAGCAGTTCTTC
CASSLGLAGKEQFF
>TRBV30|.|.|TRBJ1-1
TGTGCCTGGAGCGGAGGGTGGGACACTGAAGCTTTCTTT
CAWSGGWDTEAFF
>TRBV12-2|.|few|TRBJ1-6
TGTGCAAGTCGCTTAGCGGTATTGGACGCAGGGAATTCACCCCTCCACTTT
CASRLAVLDAGNSPLHF
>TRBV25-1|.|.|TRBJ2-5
TGTGCCAGCAGTGGACGGGGGACGGGGACCCAGTACTTC
CASSGRGTGTQYF
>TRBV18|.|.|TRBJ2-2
TGTGCCAGCTCACCGGAGAGGAACACCGGGGAGCTGTTTTTT
CASSPERNTGELFF
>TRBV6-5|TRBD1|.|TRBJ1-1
TGTGCCAGCAGCAAGACAGGGAGAAACACTGAAGCTTTCTTT
CASSKTGRNTEAFF
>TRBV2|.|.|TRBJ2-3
TGTGCCAGCAGTGCCCTCGGAGGTGTTACTCAGCAGTATTTT
CASSALGGVTQQYF
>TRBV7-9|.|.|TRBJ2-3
TGTGCCAGCAGCCATATGGGGGGGACAACTAGCACAGATACGCAGTATTTT
CASSHMGGTTSTDTQYF
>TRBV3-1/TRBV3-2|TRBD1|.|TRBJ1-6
TGTGCCAGCAGCCAGAAGGCAGGGGGTAATTCACCCCTCCACTTT
CASSQKAGGNSPLHF
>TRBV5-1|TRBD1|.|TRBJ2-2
TGCGCCAGCAGGAGGGGGCCCGACACCGGGGAGCTGTTTTTT
CASRRGPDTGELFF
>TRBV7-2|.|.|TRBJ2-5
TGTGCCAGCAGCCCCGGAGGGCCCGGGGAGACCCAGTACTTC
CASSPGGPGETQYF
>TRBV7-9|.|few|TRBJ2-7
TGTGCCAGCAGCAAGGGACTCCGTTCAACCTACGAGCAGTACTTC
CASSKGLRSTYEQYF
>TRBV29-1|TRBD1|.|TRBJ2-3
TGCAGCTTAACAGGGGCAGGCCCAGATACGCAGTATTTT
CSLTGAGPDTQYF
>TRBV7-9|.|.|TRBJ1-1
TGTGCCAGCAGCTTTGGGTACAGACGAAACACTGAAGCTTTCTTT
CASSFGYRRNTEAFF
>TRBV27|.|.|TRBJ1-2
TGTGCCAGCAGTTTACTAACAGGCTCTGGTGGCTACACCTTC
CASSLLTGSGGYTF
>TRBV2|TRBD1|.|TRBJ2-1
TGTGCCAGCAGTCTGGACAGGGGCGGGGGCTACAATGAGCAGTTCTTC
CASSLDRGGGYNEQFF
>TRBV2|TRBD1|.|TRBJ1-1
TGTGCCAGCAGTGACCGGACAGGGGGCACGGGTTCTGAAGCTTTCTTT
CASSDRTGGTGSEAFF
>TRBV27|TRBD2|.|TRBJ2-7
TGTGCCAGCAGTTTAATGTGGCGGGGCCTCACTAGCGGGAGGTCCTACGAGCAGTACTTC
CASSLMWRGLTSGRSYEQYF
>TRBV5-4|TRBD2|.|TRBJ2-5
TGTGCCAGCAGCTCCGGGGGAGGGGAAGAGACCCAGTACTTC
CASSSGGGEETQYF
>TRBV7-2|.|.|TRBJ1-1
TGTGCCAGCAGCTTAACAGGGTGGACTGAAGCTTTCTTT
CASSLTGWTEAFF
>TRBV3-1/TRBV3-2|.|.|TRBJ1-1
TGTGCCAGCAGCCAAGAACGCAGGCCACCTGAAGCTTTCTTT
CASSQERRPPEAFF
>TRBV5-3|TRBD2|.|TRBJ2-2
TGTGCCAGAAGCTTGATGGTAGCGGGGGGCGGCCTCGCTCGGAACACCGGGGAGCTGTTTTTT
CARSLMVAGGGLARNTGELFF
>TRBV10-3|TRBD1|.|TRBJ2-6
TGTGCCATCAGTGGGGGGACAGGGCCCTCTGGGGCCAACGTCCTGACTTTC
CAISGGTGPSGANVLTF
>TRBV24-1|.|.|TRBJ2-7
TGTGCCACCAGTGTCCCCCTCTACGAGCAGTACTTC
CATSVPLYEQYF
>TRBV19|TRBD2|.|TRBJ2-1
TGTGCCAGCCTCCGGATAGCGGGGGGCTATGGGGAGCAGTTCTTC
CASLRIAGGYGEQFF
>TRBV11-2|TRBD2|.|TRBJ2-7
TGTGCCAGCAGCTTGTACGGGACTAGATCGGACGAGCAGTACTTC
CASSLYGTRSDEQYF
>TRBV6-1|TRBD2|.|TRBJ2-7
TGTGCCAGCAGTGAATTACGGGGACTAGCCAGATCCTACGAGCAGTACTTC
CASSELRGLARSYEQYF
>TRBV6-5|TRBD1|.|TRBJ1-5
TGTGCCAGCAGGGGGACAGGCAATCAGCCCCAGCATTTT
CASRGTGNQPQHF
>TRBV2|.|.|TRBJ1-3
TGTGCCAGCAGTCCACAGGGCGCCTTCTCTGGAAACACCATATATTTT
CASSPQGAFSGNTIYF
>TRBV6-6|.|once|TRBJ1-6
TGTGCCAGCACCTTACAGAGCAGCTCCTATAATTCACCCCTCCACTTT
CASTLQSSSYNSPLHF
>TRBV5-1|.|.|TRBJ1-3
TGCGCCAGCAGCTCCCCAGGGTCTGGAAACACCATATATTTT
CASSSPGSGNTIYF
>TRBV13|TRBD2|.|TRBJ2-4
TGTGCCAGCAGTTCGCTAGCGGGAGAGGGCAAAAACATTCAGTACTTC
CASSSLAGEGKNIQYF
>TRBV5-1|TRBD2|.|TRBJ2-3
TGCGCCAGCAGCCCTAGCGGGAGCACAGATACGCAGTATTTT
CASSPSGSTDTQYF
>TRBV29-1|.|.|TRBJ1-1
TGCAGCGTTGAAGGGTCGGGCACTGAAGCTTTCTTT
CSVEGSGTEAFF
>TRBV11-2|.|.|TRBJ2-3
TGTGCCAGCAGCCGGTCCGGATTGGGAGGTACAGATACGCAGTATTTT
CASSRSGLGGTDTQYF
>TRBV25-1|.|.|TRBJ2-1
TGTGCCAGCAGACACACCAACAGGGCCAATGAGCAGTTCTTC
CASRHTNRANEQFF
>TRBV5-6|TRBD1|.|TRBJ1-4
TGTGCCAGCAGCATGCCGGGACAGGTGAATGAAAAACTGTTTTTT
CASSMPGQVNEKLFF
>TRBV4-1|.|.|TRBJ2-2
TGCGCCAGCAGCCAACCTTGGACAGACGCGAACACCGGGGAGCTGTTTTTT
CASSQPWTDANTGELFF
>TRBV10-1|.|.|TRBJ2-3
TGCGCCAGCAGGGAGGGGGACAGAAGCACAGATACGCAGTATTTT
CASREGDRSTDTQYF
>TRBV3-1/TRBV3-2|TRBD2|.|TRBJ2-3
TGTGCCAGCAGCTTCACTAGCGGGATAGGGTCAGATACGCAGTATTTT
CASSFTSGIGSDTQYF
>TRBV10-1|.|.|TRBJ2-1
TGCGCCAGTAGCGTACTGCCGAAGTTCTTC
CASSVLPKFF
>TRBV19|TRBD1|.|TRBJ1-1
TGTGCCAGTACCAGGGGGCTGAGGACAGGACAGAACACTGAAGCTTTCTTT
CASTRGLRTGQNTEAFF
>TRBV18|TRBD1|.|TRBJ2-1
TGTGCCAGCTCACCTTCTGAATTAGGACAGGAGTTCTTC
CASSPSELGQEFF
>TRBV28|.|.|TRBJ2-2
TGTGCCAGCAGTTTCGATAGCGGTACGAACACCGGGGAGCTGTTTTTT
CASSFDSGTNTGELFF
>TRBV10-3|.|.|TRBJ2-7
TGTGCCATCCACGACGACAGGTACGACGAGCAGTACTTC
CAIHDDRYDEQYF